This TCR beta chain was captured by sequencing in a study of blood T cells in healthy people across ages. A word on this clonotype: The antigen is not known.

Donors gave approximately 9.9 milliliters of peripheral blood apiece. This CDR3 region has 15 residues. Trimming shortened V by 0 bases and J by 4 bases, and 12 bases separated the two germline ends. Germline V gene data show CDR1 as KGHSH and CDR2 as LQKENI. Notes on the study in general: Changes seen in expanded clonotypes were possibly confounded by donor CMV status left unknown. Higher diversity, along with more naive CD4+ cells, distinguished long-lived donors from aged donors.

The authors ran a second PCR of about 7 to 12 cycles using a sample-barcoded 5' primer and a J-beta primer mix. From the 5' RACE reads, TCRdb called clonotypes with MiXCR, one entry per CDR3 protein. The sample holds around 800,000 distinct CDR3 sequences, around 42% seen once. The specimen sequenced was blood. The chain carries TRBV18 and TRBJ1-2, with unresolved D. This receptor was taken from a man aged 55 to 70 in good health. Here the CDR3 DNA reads TGTGCCAGCTCACCACCGGAGACCTGGGGCTATGGCTACACCTTC. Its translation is CASSPPETWGYGYTF.